Listed here are 27 T cell receptor beta chains from one sample, sequenced in a study of PD-L1 blockade in urothelial cancer. The assay was immunoSEQ multiplex PCR, and TCRdb's table has in-frame clones only and misses some. Here the sample spans some 40,000 clones, around 84% being singletons. The sample's time point: peripheral blood 6 weeks after treatment start. The material sequenced was PBMCs, taken around atezolizumab (anti-PD-L1) treatment. All receptors come from a man aged 35-49 years with urothelial cancer.

The chain recombines TRBV9 with TRBJ2-7; 8 nucleotides line up with TRBD2. The junction had 7 bases not matched to a gene; V was cut back by 3 bases and J by 2 bases. CDR3 length: 15 amino acids. CDR1 and CDR2 (germline): SGDLS, YYNGEE. CDR3 bases: TGTGCCAGCAGCGCCTCTCCGGGACTAGCCTACGAGCAGTACTTC. Translation: CASSASPGLAYEQYF.

The chain joins TRBV4-2 to TRBJ1-5, with TRBD1 as a possible D gene (5 bases). Trimming cost V 4 bases and J 0 bases, with 7 bases left between them. This CDR3 contains 14 residues. CDR1 is LGHNA, CDR2 YNFKEQ, per germline. CDR3 coding DNA: TGTGCCAGCAGCCGCAGGGATAGCAATCAGCCCCAGCATTTT. Protein: CASSRRDSNQPQHF.

V usage is TRBV5-1 and J usage is TRBJ1-2, with 7 bases lining up with TRBD1. CDR1 and CDR2 (germline): SGHRS, YFSETQ. Trimming at V came to 1 base and at J to 4 bases, leaving 13 bases not matched to a gene. This CDR3 is 17 amino acids long. The CDR3 here is CASSLSGPRGGSYGYTF. The CDR3 nucleotides read TGCGCCAGCAGCTTGTCCGGTCCCCGAGGGGGCTCCTATGGCTACACCTTC.

V usage is TRBV29-1 and J usage is TRBJ2-4; TRBD1 agrees at 8 bases. This CDR3 contains 13 residues. V lost 6 bases to trimming and J lost 0 bases; unmatched junction nucleotides: 1. Per the germline V gene, CDR1 is SQVTM and CDR2 is ANQGSEA. Written as DNA, the CDR3 is TGCAGCGTAACAGGGGGAGCCAAAAACATTCAGTACTTC. The encoded protein is CSVTGGAKNIQYF.

The V and J genes are TRBV7-9 and TRBJ1-2, with D possibly matching TRBD1 (5 bases). Looked up from germline, CDR1 is SEHNR and CDR2 is FQNEAQ (reference sequence). The CDR3 sequence is 16 residues long. The V end was cut by 2 bases, the J end by 2 bases, with 15 bases between. The CDR3 reads CASSLLAGPDNYGYTF. The DNA of the CDR3 is TGTGCCAGCAGCTTACTCGCAGGGCCCGACAACTATGGCTACACCTTC.

V usage is TRBV15 and J usage is TRBJ2-1; tentatively, D is TRBD2 (6 bases). V was cut by 3 bases and J by 10 bases, with 13 bases left in between. Germline CDR1 LNHNV, CDR2 YYDKDF (reference sequence). The CDR3 sequence is 13 residues long. The CDR3 loop is CATSSYLSGEQFF. The DNA of the CDR3 is TGTGCCACCAGCAGTTACTTAAGCGGGGAGCAGTTCTTC.

V usage is TRBV19 and J usage is TRBJ2-1; 9 bases map to TRBD2. V trimming: 8 bases; J trimming: 6 bases; junction bases outside the gene matches: 8. This CDR3 is built from 14 residues. The germline V gene encodes CDR1 LNHDA and CDR2 SQIVND (reference sequence). CDR3 region: CASSSGRRGNEQFF. The CDR3 DNA follows: TGTGCCAGTTCAAGCGGGAGGAGAGGCAATGAGCAGTTCTTC.

V and J are TRBV5-4 and TRBJ2-7; 9 nucleotides agree with TRBD1. The V and J ends lost 2 bases and 2 bases, in that order; junction bases with no gene match: 5. Germline lookup yields CDR1 SGHNT and CDR2 YYREEE (reference sequence). The CDR3 is 15 amino acids. DNA for the CDR3: TGTGCCAGCAGCTTTGGGACAGGGCTGACCTACGAGCAGTACTTC. Its translation: CASSFGTGLTYEQYF.

This chain links TRBV7-2 with TRBJ2-2; 7 nucleotides align to TRBD2. Germline V gives CDR1 SGHTA, CDR2 FQGNSA. V lost 1 base to trimming and J lost 2 bases; unmatched junction nucleotides: 7. The CDR3 consists of 17 residues. The CDR3 DNA sequence: TGTGCCAGCAGCTTAGATCGGCTAGCGGCCAACACCGGGGAGCTGTTTTTT. Translating it yields CASSLDRLAANTGELFF.

This chain links TRBV30 with TRBJ2-4, with 8 bases matching TRBD2. Per the germline V gene, CDR1 is GTSNPN and CDR2 is SVGIG (reference sequence). Trimming took 5 bases from V and 3 from J; bases not matched to a gene: 12. CDR3 length equals 16 residues. This CDR3 reads CAWGLGGLASKNIQYF. CDR3 bases: TGTGCCTGGGGGTTGGGCGGACTAGCAAGCAAAAACATTCAGTACTTC.

The chain couples TRBV9 to TRBJ2-1; 10 bases line up with TRBD1. This CDR3 has 16 amino acids. The germline CDR1 and CDR2 sequences are SGDLS and YYNGEE. V was clipped by 1 base and J by 2 bases; unmatched bases: 3. The CDR3 protein is CASSVRGTGAYNEQFF. For the CDR3, the DNA is TGTGCCAGCAGCGTAAGAGGGACAGGGGCCTACAATGAGCAGTTCTTC.

This chain's CDR3 is CASSIGGFSNQPQHF. The CDR3, as DNA: TGTGCCAGCAGCATAGGGGGATTTAGCAATCAGCCCCAGCATTTT. V gene TRBV5-6 combines with J gene TRBJ1-5, with D possibly matching TRBD1 (6 bases). Germline CDR1 and CDR2: SGHDT and YYEEEE. The CDR3 consists of 15 residues. The germline V and J ends were trimmed by 4 bases and 0 bases, with 11 bases remaining between them. The whole variable domain, filled in from reference TRBV5-6 and TRBJ1-5, reads DAGVTQSPTHLIKTRGQQVTLRCSPKSGHDTVSWYQQALGQGPQFIFQYYEEEERQRGNFPDRFSGHQFPNYSSELNVNALLLGDSALYLCASSIGGFSNQPQHFGDGTRLSIL.

This rearrangement joins TRBV7-6 to TRBJ2-1; TRBD1 matches 7 bases. After removal of 5 bases from V and 7 bases from J, the junction contained 11 bases not matched to a gene. This CDR3 comprises 15 residues. CDR1 and CDR2 (germline): SGHVS, FNYEAQ. CDR3: CASSHFFDRVNEQFF. The CDR3 nucleotides are TGTGCCAGCAGCCATTTTTTCGACAGGGTGAATGAGCAGTTCTTC.

This chain joins TRBV9 and TRBJ2-3, with D maybe TRBD2 (6 bases). Germline assignment: CDR1 SGDLS and CDR2 YYNGEE. V was pared by 2 bases and J by 4 bases, with 11 bases between. This CDR3 spans 14 amino acids. The CDR3 bases are TGTGCCAGCAGCGTTAGCGGTAGTTCAGATACGCAGTATTTT. Translating gives CASSVSGSSDTQYF.

The chain couples TRBV14 to TRBJ2-1, with 8 bases aligning to TRBD2. V gave up 4 bases and J gave up 7 bases; unmatched junction bases: 9. The CDR3 is made up of 15 amino acids. Germline CDR1 SGHDN, CDR2 FVKESK. Here the CDR3 DNA reads TGTGCCAGCAGCCTCCGCGGGAGGACTCTTAATGAGCAGTTCTTC. Its translation: CASSLRGRTLNEQFF.

J is TRBJ2-1 and V is TRBV19, with D possibly TRBD1 on 5 matching bases. Germline V gives CDR1 LNHDA, CDR2 SQIVND (reference sequence). CDR3 length: 17 residues. The germline V and J ends were trimmed by 7 bases and 0 bases, with 19 bases remaining between them. Here the CDR3 DNA reads TGTGCCAGTACCCCTACCCAGGGCCGGAGCTCCTACAATGAGCAGTTCTTC. Translation gives CASTPTQGRSSYNEQFF.

The rearrangement joins TRBV6-4 to TRBJ2-3; TRBD1 aligns across 9 bases. V shed 2 bases, J shed 0 bases, and the junction held 3 bases outside the gene matches. The CDR3 contains 16 residues. Germline CDR1 and CDR2: MRHNA and SNTAGT. The CDR3 is CASSDKGQGSTDTQYF. CDR3 DNA: TGTGCCAGCAGTGACAAAGGACAGGGGAGCACAGATACGCAGTATTTT.

As concerns this clone: Within the sample, other DNA sequences also encode this same CDR3. V and J are TRBV2 and TRBJ2-7, with TRBD1 matching over 8 bases. J gave up 2 bases and V 4 bases, and 4 bases lay outside the gene matches. CDR1 SNHLY and CDR2 FYNNEI come from the germline V gene. The CDR3 loop spans 14 amino acids. This CDR3 reads CASSAGTGTYEQYF. The CDR3 DNA reads as TGTGCCAGCAGTGCTGGGACAGGTACCTACGAGCAGTACTTC.

The V gene is TRBV5-1, the J gene TRBJ2-7; D is undetermined. Germline V gene data show CDR1 as SGHRS and CDR2 as YFSETQ. V was clipped by 0 bases and J by 0 bases, with 7 bases between them. The CDR3 sequence is 14 residues long. The CDR3 DNA reads TGCGCCAGCAGCTTGGGAACTCCCTCCTACGAGCAGTACTTC. It yields the protein CASSLGTPSYEQYF.

The chain employs TRBV15 and TRBJ2-7; D perhaps matches TRBD1 (5 bases). CDR1 is LNHNV, CDR2 YYDKDF, per germline (reference sequence). Trimming cost V 1 base and J 6 bases, with 16 bases left between them. The CDR3 length is 15 residues. CDR3 region: CATSRGGQGYGEQYF. The CDR3 coding sequence is TGTGCCACCAGCAGAGGAGGCCAGGGATACGGCGAGCAGTACTTC.

The chain uses TRBV15 and TRBJ2-7, with 8 nucleotides matching TRBD1. V lost 0 bases and J lost 7; bases outside the gene matches: 14. The CDR3 spans 17 residues. Germline CDR1 reads LNHNV; CDR2 reads YYDKDF (reference sequence). This CDR3 is CATSRDPQGAVGLEQYF. CDR3 sequence (DNA): TGTGCCACCAGCAGAGATCCCCAGGGGGCCGTTGGTCTGGAGCAGTACTTC. Variable domain in full (rest from reference TRBV15 and TRBJ2-7): DAMVIQNPRYQVTQFGKPVTLSCSQTLNHNVMYWYQQKSSQAPKLLFHYYDKDFNNEADTPDNFQSRRPNTSFCFLDIRSPGLGDTAMYLCATSRDPQGAVGLEQYFGPGTRLTVT.

The chain carries TRBV19 and TRBJ2-4, with 10 bases aligning to TRBD2. CDR3 length equals 19 residues. Trimming cost V 1 base and J 0 bases; bases outside gene matches: 9. From germline, CDR1 is LNHDA and CDR2 SQIVND (reference sequence). The CDR3 loop is CASSIGSSGRAVAKNIQYF. The CDR3 nucleotides are TGTGCCAGTAGTATAGGCTCGAGCGGGAGGGCCGTAGCCAAAAACATTCAGTACTTC. Complete variable domain (other parts from reference TRBV19 and TRBJ2-4): DGGITQSPKYLFRKEGQNVTLSCEQNLNHDAMYWYRQDPGQGLRLIYYSQIVNDFQKGDIAEGYSVSREKKESFPLTVTSAQKNPTAFYLCASSIGSSGRAVAKNIQYFGAGTRLSVL.

This chain connects TRBV7-3 to TRBJ2-2; possible D gene TRBD2, 6 bases. The CDR3 totals 15 residues. Trimming left V 2 bases short and J 1 base short, with 8 bases between. CDR1 and CDR2 (germline): SGHTA, FQGTGA. In DNA, the CDR3 is TGTGCCAGCAGCTTACGGGGAGGGAACACCGGGGAGCTGTTTTTT. Translation: CASSLRGGNTGELFF.

This chain connects TRBV27 to TRBJ2-3, with a tentative D call TRBD2 (6 bases). The CDR3 spans 16 residues. V shed 5 bases and J shed 4 bases, with 19 bases lying between them. Germline-derived CDR1 and CDR2 are MNHEY and SMNVEV (reference sequence). The CDR3 sequence: CASSLGTLTHADTQYF. The CDR3 region has the DNA TGTGCCAGCAGTCTCGGGACTCTAACCCACGCAGATACGCAGTATTTT.

The J gene is TRBJ2-7, the V gene TRBV7-2, with 7 bases identical to TRBD1. Unmatched junction bases numbered 13, after V lost 2 bases and J lost 6 bases. This CDR3 comprises 16 residues. The germline V gene encodes CDR1 SGHTA and CDR2 FQGNSA. CDR3 sequence reads: CASSLRGRGSSSEQYF. The CDR3 coding sequence is TGTGCCAGCAGCTTACGTGGCAGGGGGTCGTCGTCCGAGCAGTACTTC.

The rearrangement uses TRBV28 and TRBJ2-2, with 9 bases lining up with TRBD1. V was clipped by 8 bases and J by 1 base; unmatched bases: 8. CDR1 MDHEN and CDR2 SYDVKM come from the germline V gene. The CDR3 covers 16 residues. This CDR3 reads CASLPDRGRNTGELFF. The CDR3 DNA reads TGTGCCAGCCTTCCCGACAGGGGGAGGAACACCGGGGAGCTGTTTTTT.

This clone was seen more than once but under ten times. The CDR3 reads CASSLKPSGTYNEQFF. The CDR3 nucleotides read TGTGCCAGCAGCTTAAAGCCTAGCGGAACGTACAATGAGCAGTTCTTC. This chain joins TRBV7-3 and TRBJ2-1, with 7 bases identical to TRBD2. Germline values: CDR1 SGHTA, CDR2 FQGTGA. CDR3 length equals 16 residues. Trimming at V came to 1 base and at J to 4 bases, leaving 7 bases not matched to a gene.